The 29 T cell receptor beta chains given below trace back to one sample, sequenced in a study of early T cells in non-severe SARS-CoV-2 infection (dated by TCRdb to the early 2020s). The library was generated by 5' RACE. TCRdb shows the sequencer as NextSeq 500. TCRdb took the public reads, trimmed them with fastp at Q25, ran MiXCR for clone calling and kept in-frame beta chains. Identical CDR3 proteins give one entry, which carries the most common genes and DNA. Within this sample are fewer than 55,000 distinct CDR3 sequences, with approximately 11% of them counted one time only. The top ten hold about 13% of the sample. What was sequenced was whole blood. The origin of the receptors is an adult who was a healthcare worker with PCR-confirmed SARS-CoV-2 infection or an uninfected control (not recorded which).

The CDR3 reads CATSWLRKKLFF. CDR3 DNA: TGTGCCACTTCTTGGCTCAGAAAAAAACTGTTTTTT. The chain links TRBV28 to TRBJ1-4, with D hard to call. The CDR3 spans 12 residues. The V end was cut by 10 bases, the J end by 9 bases, with 15 bases between. Germline V lookup: CDR1 MDHEN, CDR2 SYDVKM.

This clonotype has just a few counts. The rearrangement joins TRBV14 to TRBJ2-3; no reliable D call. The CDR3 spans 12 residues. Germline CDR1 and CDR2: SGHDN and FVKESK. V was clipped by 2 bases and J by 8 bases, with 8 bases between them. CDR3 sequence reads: CASSQFYGTQYF. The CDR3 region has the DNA TGTGCCAGCAGCCAATTCTACGGTACGCAGTATTTT.

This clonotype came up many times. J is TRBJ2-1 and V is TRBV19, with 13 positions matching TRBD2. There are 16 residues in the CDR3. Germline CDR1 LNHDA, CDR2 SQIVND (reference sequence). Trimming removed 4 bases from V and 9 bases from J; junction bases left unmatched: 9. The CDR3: CASSKGGLAGVSEQFF. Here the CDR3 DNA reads TGTGCCAGTAGTAAGGGAGGACTAGCGGGAGTCTCTGAGCAGTTCTTC.

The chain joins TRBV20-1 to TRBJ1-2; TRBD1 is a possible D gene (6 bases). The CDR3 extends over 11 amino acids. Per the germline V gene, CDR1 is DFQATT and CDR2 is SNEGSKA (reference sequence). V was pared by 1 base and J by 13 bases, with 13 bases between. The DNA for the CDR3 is TGCAGTGCTAGAGCCCCCAGGGGTGGCACCTTC. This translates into CSARAPRGGTF.

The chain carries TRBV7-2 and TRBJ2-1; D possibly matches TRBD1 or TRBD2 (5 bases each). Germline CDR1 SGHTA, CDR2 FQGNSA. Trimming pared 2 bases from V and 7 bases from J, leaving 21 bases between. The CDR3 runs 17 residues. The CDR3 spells CASSLSIPAGTGNEQFF. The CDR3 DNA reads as TGTGCCAGCAGCTTATCAATTCCGGCAGGGACGGGGAATGAGCAGTTCTTC.

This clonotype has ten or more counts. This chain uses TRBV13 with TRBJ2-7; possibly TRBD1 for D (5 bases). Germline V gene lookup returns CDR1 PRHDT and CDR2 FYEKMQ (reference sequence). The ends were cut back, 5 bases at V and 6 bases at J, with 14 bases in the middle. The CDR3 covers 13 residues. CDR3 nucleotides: TGTGCCAGCAGCAGTAAGGGGATTCGCGAGCAGTACTTC. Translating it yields CASSSKGIREQYF.

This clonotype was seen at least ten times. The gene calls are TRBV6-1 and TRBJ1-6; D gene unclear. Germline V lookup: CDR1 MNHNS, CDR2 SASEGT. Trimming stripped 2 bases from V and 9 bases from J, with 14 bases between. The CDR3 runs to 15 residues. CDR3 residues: CASSEWDDAVSPLHF. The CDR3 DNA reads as TGTGCCAGCAGTGAATGGGATGACGCGGTTTCACCCCTCCACTTT.

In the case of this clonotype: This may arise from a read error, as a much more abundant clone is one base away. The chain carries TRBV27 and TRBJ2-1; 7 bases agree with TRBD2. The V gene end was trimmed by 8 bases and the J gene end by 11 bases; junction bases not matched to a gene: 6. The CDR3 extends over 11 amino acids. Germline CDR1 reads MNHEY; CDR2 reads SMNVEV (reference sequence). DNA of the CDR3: TGTGCCAGCGGGGGAGGGTTTAAGCAGTTCTTC. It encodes CASGGGFKQFF.

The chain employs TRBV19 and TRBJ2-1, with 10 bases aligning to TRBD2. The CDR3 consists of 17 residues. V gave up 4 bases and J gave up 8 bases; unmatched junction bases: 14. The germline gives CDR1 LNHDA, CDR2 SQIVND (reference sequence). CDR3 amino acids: CASSKASGSPYIDEQFF. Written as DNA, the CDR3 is TGTGCCAGTAGTAAGGCTAGCGGGAGTCCCTATATAGATGAGCAGTTCTTC.

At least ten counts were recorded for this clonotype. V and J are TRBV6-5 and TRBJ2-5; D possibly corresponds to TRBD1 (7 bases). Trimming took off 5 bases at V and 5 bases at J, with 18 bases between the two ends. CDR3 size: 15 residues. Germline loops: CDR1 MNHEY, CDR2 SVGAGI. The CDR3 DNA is TGTGCCAGCAGTCCACACGCGGGACAGTGGGAGACCCAGTACTTC. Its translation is CASSPHAGQWETQYF.

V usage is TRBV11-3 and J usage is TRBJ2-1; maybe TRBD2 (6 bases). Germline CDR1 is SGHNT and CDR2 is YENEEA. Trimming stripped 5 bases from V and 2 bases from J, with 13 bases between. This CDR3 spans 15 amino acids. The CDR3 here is CASSPRDGTYNEQFF. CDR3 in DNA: TGTGCCAGCAGCCCGCGGGACGGAACCTACAATGAGCAGTTCTTC.

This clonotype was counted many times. The CDR3 is CASSHNQGYQQETQYF. The CDR3 coding sequence is TGTGCCAGCAGCCATAACCAGGGGTATCAGCAAGAGACCCAGTACTTC. The V gene is TRBV4-2, the J gene TRBJ2-5; a possible D gene is TRBD1 (6 bases). V lost 3 bases and J 2 bases, leaving 16 bases between the germline ends. Germline V gene sequence: CDR1 LGHNA, CDR2 YNFKEQ. This CDR3 comprises 16 residues.

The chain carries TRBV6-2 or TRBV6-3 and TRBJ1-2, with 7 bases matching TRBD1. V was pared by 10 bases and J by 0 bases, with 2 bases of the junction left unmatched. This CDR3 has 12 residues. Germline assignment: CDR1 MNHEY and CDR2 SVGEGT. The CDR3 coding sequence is TGTGCCACCGGGACAGCTAACTATGGCTACACCTTC. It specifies CATGTANYGYTF.

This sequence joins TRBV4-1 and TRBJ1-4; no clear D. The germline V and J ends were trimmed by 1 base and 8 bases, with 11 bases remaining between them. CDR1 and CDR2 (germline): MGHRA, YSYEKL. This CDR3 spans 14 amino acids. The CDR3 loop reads CASSQVGTVEKLFF. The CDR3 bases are TGCGCCAGCAGCCAAGTAGGAACCGTCGAAAAACTGTTTTTT.

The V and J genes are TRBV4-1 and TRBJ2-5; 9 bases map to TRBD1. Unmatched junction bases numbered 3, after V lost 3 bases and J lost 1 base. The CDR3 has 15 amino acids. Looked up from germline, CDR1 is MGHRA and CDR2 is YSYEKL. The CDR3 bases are TGCGCCAGCAGCCAGTCGGACAGGGGCCAAGAGACCCAGTACTTC. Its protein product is CASSQSDRGQETQYF.

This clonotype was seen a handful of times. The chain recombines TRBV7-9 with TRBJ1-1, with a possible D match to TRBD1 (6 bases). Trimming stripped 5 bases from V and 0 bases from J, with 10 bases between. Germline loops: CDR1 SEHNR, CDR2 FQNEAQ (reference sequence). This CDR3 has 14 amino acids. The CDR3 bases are TGTGCCAGCAGCGAACAGGGAATGAACACTGAAGCTTTCTTT. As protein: CASSEQGMNTEAFF.

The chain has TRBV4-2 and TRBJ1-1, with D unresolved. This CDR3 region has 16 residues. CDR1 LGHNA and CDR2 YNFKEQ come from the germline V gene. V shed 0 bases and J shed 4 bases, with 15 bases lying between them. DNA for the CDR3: TGTGCCAGCAGCCAAGATTTGAAGGCCGGAGGCACTGAAGCTTTCTTT. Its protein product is CASSQDLKAGGTEAFF.

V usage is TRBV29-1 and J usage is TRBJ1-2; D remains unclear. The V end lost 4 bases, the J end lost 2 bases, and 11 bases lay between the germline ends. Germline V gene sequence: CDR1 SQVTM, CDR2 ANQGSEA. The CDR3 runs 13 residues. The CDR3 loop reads CSVVKGPNYGYTF. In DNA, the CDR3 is TGCAGCGTTGTAAAAGGGCCGAACTATGGCTACACCTTC.

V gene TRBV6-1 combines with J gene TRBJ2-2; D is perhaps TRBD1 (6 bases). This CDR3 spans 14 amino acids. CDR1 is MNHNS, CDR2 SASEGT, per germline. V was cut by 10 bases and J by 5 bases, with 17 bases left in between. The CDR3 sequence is CATQGDSLTGELFF. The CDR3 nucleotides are TGTGCCACACAGGGAGACAGCCTTACCGGGGAGCTGTTTTTT.

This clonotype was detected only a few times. The CDR3 spells CASSQERDNEQFF. For the CDR3, the DNA is TGTGCCAGCAGCCAAGAACGTGACAATGAGCAGTTCTTC. V is TRBV4-2 and J is TRBJ2-1; D gene uncertain. Trimming shortened V by 0 bases and J by 5 bases, and 5 bases separated the two germline ends. Germline lookup yields CDR1 LGHNA and CDR2 YNFKEQ. The CDR3 loop spans 13 amino acids.

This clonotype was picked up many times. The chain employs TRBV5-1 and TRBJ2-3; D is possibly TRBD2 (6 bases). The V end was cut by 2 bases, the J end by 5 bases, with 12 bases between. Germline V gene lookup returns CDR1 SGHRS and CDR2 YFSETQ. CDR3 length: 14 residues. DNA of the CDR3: TGCGCCAGCAGCTTTGGGACTCAGGGAGATACGCAGTATTTT. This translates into CASSFGTQGDTQYF.

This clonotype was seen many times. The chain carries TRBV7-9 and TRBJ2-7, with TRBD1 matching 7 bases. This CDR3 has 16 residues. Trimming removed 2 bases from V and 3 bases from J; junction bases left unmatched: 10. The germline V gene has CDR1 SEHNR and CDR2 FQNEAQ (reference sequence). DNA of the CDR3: TGTGCCAGCAGCTTACAGACAGGGCAGGCGTTCTACGAGCAGTACTTC. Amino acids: CASSLQTGQAFYEQYF.

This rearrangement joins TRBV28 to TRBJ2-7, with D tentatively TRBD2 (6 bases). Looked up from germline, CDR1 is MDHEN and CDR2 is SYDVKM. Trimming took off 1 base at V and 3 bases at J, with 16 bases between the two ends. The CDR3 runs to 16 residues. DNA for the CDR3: TGTGCCAGCAGTTTATCCCGGGACTTCGAGATCTACGAGCAGTACTTC. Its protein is CASSLSRDFEIYEQYF.

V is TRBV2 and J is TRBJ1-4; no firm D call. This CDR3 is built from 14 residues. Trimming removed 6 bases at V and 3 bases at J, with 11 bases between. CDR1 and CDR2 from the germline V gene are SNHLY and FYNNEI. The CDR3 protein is CASSGPSANEKLFF. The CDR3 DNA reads TGTGCCAGCAGCGGGCCCTCAGCTAATGAAAAACTGTTTTTT.

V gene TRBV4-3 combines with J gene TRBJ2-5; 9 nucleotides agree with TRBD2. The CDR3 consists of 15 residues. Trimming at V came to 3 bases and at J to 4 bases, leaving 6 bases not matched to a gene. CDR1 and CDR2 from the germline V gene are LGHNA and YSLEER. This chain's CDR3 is CASSHTPSGVETQYF. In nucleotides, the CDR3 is TGCGCCAGCAGCCATACCCCTAGCGGGGTAGAGACCCAGTACTTC.

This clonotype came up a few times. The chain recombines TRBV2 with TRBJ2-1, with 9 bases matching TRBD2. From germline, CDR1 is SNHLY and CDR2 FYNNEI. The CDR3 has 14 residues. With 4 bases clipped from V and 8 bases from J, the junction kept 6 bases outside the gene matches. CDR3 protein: CASSGASGIYEQFF. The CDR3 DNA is TGTGCCAGCAGTGGGGCTAGCGGGATCTATGAGCAGTTCTTC.

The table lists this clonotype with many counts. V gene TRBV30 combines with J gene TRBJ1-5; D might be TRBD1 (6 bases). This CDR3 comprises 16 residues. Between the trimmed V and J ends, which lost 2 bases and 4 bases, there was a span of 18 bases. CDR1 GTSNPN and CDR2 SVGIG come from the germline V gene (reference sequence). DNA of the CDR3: TGTGCCTGGAGTCCCTATAGGGGGGTAGGAAATCAGCCCCAGCATTTT. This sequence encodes CAWSPYRGVGNQPQHF. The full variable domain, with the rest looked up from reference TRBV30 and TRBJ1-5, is SQTIHQWPATLVQPVGSPLSLECTVEGTSNPNLYWYRQAAGRGLQLLFYSVGIGQISSEVPQNLSASRPQDRQFILSSKKLLLSDSGFYLCAWSPYRGVGNQPQHFGDGTRLSIL.

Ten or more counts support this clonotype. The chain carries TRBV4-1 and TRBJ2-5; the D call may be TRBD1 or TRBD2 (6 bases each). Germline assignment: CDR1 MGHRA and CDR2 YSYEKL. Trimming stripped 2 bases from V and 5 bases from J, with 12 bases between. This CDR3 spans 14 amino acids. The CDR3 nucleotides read TGCGCCAGCAGCCAACCACAGGGAGGCGAGACCCAGTACTTC. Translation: CASSQPQGGETQYF.

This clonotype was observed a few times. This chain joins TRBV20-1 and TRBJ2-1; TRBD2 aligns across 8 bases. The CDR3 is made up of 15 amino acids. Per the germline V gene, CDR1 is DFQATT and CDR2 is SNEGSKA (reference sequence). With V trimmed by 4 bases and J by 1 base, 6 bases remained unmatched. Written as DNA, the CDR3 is TGCAGTGCTATCGATCCGGGAGGGTCCTACAATGAGCAGTTCTTC. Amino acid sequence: CSAIDPGGSYNEQFF.